This TCR beta chain was retrieved from a study of blood T cells in healthy people across ages. A J-beta primer mix and a sample-barcoded 5' primer were used in a second PCR of about 7 to 12 cycles. TCRdb processed the 5' RACE reads anew with MiXCR; each CDR3 protein has one entry. The data show some 800,000 distinct CDR3 sequences, more than 20% seen once. This clonotype was counted a few times. V was clipped by 3 bases and J by 6 bases; unmatched bases: 13. This CDR3 spans 17 amino acids. From germline, CDR1 is LGHNA and CDR2 YSLEER. These data are also associated with another study on T cells of mothers and their children.

The source of this sequence is a boy aged 5-17 years in good health. This chain joins TRBV4-3 and TRBJ2-1; 8 positions agree with TRBD2. Material for sequencing was blood. CDR3 DNA: TGCGCCAGCAGCCACACTAGCGGCCCTACCAATCCCAATGAGCAGTTCTTC. As protein: CASSHTSGPTNPNEQFF.